One and the same sample provided the 18 T cell receptor beta chains below, sequenced in a study of cytomegalovirus exposure and HLA in healthy donors. Primers for the PCR totalled 60 Vbeta and 13 Jbeta. Clones were read by immunoSEQ multiplex PCR, and TCRdb kept only the in-frame ones, dropping some. This table holds 180,000 or so clones, 76% found once. The material sequenced was PBMCs. The receptor set was obtained from a man between 18 and 35 years old in good health and CMV-seronegative.

This clone has only a few counts. This chain links TRBV28 with TRBJ1-1, with D uncertain. The CDR3 is 13 amino acids. Trimming stripped 6 bases from V and 0 bases from J, with 8 bases between. CDR1 MDHEN and CDR2 SYDVKM come from the germline V gene. The CDR3 sequence is CASSLGVNTEAFF. The CDR3, as DNA: TGTGCCAGCAGCTTAGGAGTGAACACTGAAGCTTTCTTT.

The chain couples TRBV7-9 to TRBJ2-3; D perhaps matches TRBD1 (5 bases). V shed 2 bases and J shed 6 bases, with 15 bases lying between them. The CDR3 is 15 residues long. The germline CDR1 and CDR2 sequences are SEHNR and FQNEAQ (reference sequence). The CDR3: CASSLSAGPMDTQYF. The CDR3 nucleotides read TGTGCCAGCAGCTTAAGTGCAGGGCCAATGGATACGCAGTATTTT.

The chain is built from TRBV5-1 and TRBJ2-7, with TRBD2 as a possible D gene (6 bases). The CDR3 consists of 13 residues. In germline, CDR1 is SGHRS, CDR2 YFSETQ. The V end lost 6 bases, the J end lost 2 bases, and 12 bases lay between the germline ends. The DNA for the CDR3 is TGCGCCAGCAAGTGGGGGGACGCCTACGAGCAGTACTTC. This codes for CASKWGDAYEQYF.

The rearrangement uses TRBV7-2 and TRBJ2-1; 7 bases align to TRBD2. V lost 0 bases to trimming and J lost 14 bases; unmatched junction nucleotides: 7. This CDR3 region has 13 residues. Germline CDR1 reads SGHTA; CDR2 reads FQGNSA. In nucleotides, the CDR3 is TGTGCCAGCAGCTTAGCCCTCGGGGGGATGGAGTTCTTC. This encodes CASSLALGGMEFF.

J is TRBJ2-5 and V is TRBV11-3; tentative D call: TRBD2 (6 bases). This CDR3 spans 15 amino acids. CDR1 SGHNT and CDR2 YENEEA come from the germline V gene. The germline V and J ends were trimmed by 5 bases and 7 bases, with 20 bases remaining between them. CDR3 in DNA: TGTGCCAGCAGCCTCACCGGGAGAGGTCCTGTGACCCAGTACTTC. This gives the protein CASSLTGRGPVTQYF.

This clone was seen once. The V and J genes are TRBV9 and TRBJ2-1; D is unresolved. V was pared by 2 bases and J by 6 bases, with 12 bases between. This CDR3 is built from 14 residues. From germline, CDR1 is SGDLS and CDR2 YYNGEE. For the CDR3, the DNA is TGTGCCAGCAGCGTGAACCTGGCATCCAATGAGCAGTTCTTC. Its translation is CASSVNLASNEQFF.

This clone appeared a single time. The V and J genes are TRBV6-5 and TRBJ1-2; D might be TRBD1 (5 bases). This CDR3 comprises 12 residues. CDR1 MNHEY and CDR2 SVGAGI come from the germline V gene. The germline V and J ends were trimmed by 2 bases and 8 bases, with 9 bases remaining between them. CDR3 in amino acids: CASSYTGGGYTF. The DNA of the CDR3 is TGTGCCAGCAGTTACACCGGGGGGGGCTACACCTTC.

The chain carries TRBV4-2 and TRBJ2-1, with D perhaps matching TRBD2 (6 bases). The CDR3 is 15 amino acids. Germline V gene sequence: CDR1 LGHNA, CDR2 YNFKEQ. The V end lost 4 bases, the J end lost 5 bases, and 15 bases lay between the germline ends. CDR3 amino acids: CASSPGRDFNNEQFF. The CDR3 DNA follows: TGTGCCAGCAGCCCAGGAAGGGACTTTAACAATGAGCAGTTCTTC.

This clone was recorded only once. The rearrangement joins TRBV7-2 to TRBJ2-1; D unresolved. The germline V gene encodes CDR1 SGHTA and CDR2 FQGNSA. Trimming took 3 bases from V and 9 from J, leaving 9 bases between them. This CDR3 has 12 residues. The CDR3 spells CASSFEVSEQFF. The CDR3 nucleotides read TGTGCCAGCAGCTTTGAGGTTAGTGAGCAGTTCTTC.

V and J are TRBV6-1 and TRBJ1-3; D unresolved. The CDR3 length is 12 residues. Trimming pared 5 bases from V and 4 bases from J, leaving 6 bases between. The germline gives CDR1 MNHNS, CDR2 SASEGT. As DNA, the CDR3 is TGTGCCAGCAGTCGAACAGGAAACACCATATATTTT. Protein sequence: CASSRTGNTIYF.

The chain combines TRBV5-5 with TRBJ1-1; 7 bases agree with TRBD1. With V trimmed by 0 bases and J by 12 bases, 5 bases remained unmatched. The CDR3 contains 12 residues. Germline-derived CDR1 and CDR2 are SGHKS and YYEKEE (reference sequence). The CDR3 sequence: CASSLETGRSFF. The CDR3 DNA reads as TGTGCCAGCAGCTTGGAGACAGGGAGGTCTTTCTTT.

V and J are TRBV2 and TRBJ1-5, with 8 bases aligning to TRBD1. The CDR3 spans 13 residues. The germline V gene encodes CDR1 SNHLY and CDR2 FYNNEI. V shed 6 bases, J shed 6 bases, and the junction held 4 bases outside the gene matches. In DNA form, the CDR3 reads TGTGCCAGCAGCCCGACAGGGGTTCAGCCCCAGCATTTT. As protein: CASSPTGVQPQHF.

This chain links TRBV7-9 with TRBJ2-3; perhaps TRBD2 as D (5 bases). The CDR3 sequence is 16 residues long. The germline V gene encodes CDR1 SEHNR and CDR2 FQNEAQ (reference sequence). The ends were cut back, 1 base at V and 6 bases at J, with 17 bases in the middle. CDR3 in amino acids: CASSLGELGSADTQYF. The CDR3, as DNA: TGTGCCAGCAGCTTAGGGGAACTAGGGAGCGCGGATACGCAGTATTTT.

The chain recombines TRBV9 with TRBJ2-2; D is perhaps TRBD2 (6 bases). The CDR3 consists of 14 residues. V was pared by 3 bases and J by 0 bases, with 6 bases between. Germline loops: CDR1 SGDLS, CDR2 YYNGEE. In DNA, the CDR3 is TGTGCCAGCAGCGGGGGGGCGAACACCGGGGAGCTGTTTTTT. It codes for CASSGGANTGELFF.

This chain uses TRBV2 with TRBJ2-1; 10 bases are shared with TRBD1. Germline-derived CDR1 and CDR2 are SNHLY and FYNNEI. V gave up 6 bases and J gave up 10 bases; unmatched junction bases: 6. CDR3 size: 13 residues. The CDR3 sequence is CASRRTGGVEQFF. CDR3 sequence (DNA): TGTGCCAGCAGAAGGACAGGGGGTGTCGAGCAGTTCTTC.

The chain recombines TRBV5-4 with TRBJ2-1; 7 nucleotides agree with TRBD2. CDR1 and CDR2 from the germline V gene are SGHNT and YYREEE (reference sequence). Unmatched junction bases numbered 7, after V lost 4 bases and J lost 3 bases. The CDR3 has 15 amino acids. The CDR3 DNA follows: TGTGCCAGCAGCGTAGGGAGGGCCGGCTACAATGAGCAGTTCTTC. It codes for CASSVGRAGYNEQFF.

V gene TRBV6-1 combines with J gene TRBJ1-1; no clear D. The V gene lost 6 bases and the J gene lost 3 bases, with 8 bases spanning the gap. CDR3 length: 12 residues. Germline CDR1 and CDR2: MNHNS and SASEGT. This CDR3 reads CASSFQDTEAFF. CDR3 nucleotide sequence: TGTGCCAGCAGCTTTCAGGACACTGAAGCTTTCTTT.

The count of this clone is one. The chain uses TRBV10-1 and TRBJ2-1; 7 bases line up with TRBD1. The CDR3 totals 14 residues. The J segment lost 6 bases and the V segment lost 11 bases, leaving 13 bases of the junction unmatched. In germline, CDR1 is WNHNN, CDR2 SYGVQD (reference sequence). The CDR3 loop reads CAPNPGTVFNEQFF. CDR3 DNA sequence: TGCGCCCCAAACCCGGGGACAGTTTTCAATGAGCAGTTCTTC.